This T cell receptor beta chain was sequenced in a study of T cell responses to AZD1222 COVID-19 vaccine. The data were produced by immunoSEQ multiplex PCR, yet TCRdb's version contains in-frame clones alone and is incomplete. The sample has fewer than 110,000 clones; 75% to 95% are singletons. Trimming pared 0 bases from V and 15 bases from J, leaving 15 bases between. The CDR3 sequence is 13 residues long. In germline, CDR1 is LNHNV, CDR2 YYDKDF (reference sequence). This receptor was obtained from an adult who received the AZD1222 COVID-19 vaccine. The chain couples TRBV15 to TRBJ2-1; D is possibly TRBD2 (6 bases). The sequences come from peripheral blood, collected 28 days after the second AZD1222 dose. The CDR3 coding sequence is TGTGCCACCAGCAGAGACTGGCGGGACCGGGGGTTCTTC. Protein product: CATSRDWRDRGFF.